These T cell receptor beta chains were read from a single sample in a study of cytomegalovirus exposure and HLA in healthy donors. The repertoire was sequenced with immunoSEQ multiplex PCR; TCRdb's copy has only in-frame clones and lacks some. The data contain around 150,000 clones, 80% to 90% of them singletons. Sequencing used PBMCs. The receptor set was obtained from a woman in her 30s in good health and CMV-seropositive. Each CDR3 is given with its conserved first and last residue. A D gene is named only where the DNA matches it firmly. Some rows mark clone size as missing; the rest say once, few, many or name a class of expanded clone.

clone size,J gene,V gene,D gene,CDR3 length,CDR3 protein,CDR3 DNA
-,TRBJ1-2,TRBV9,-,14,CASSLQGGHYGYTF,TGTGCCAGCAGCTTACAGGGAGGGCACTATGGCTACACCTTC
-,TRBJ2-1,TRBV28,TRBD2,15,CASSFRSGGADEQFF,TGTGCCAGCAGTTTTCGTAGCGGGGGGGCAGATGAGCAGTTCTTC
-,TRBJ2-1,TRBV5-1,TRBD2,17,CASSRYELAGSYNEQFF,TGCGCCAGCAGCCGATACGAACTAGCGGGCTCCTACAATGAGCAGTTCTTC
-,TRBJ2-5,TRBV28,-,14,CASSFARGQETQYF,TGTGCCAGCAGTTTCGCGCGGGGACAAGAGACCCAGTACTTC
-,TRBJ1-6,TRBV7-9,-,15,CASSLGAGRNSPLHF,TGTGCCAGCAGCTTAGGGGCAGGTCGTAATTCACCCCTCCACTTT
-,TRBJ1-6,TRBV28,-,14,CASSFGGLALPLHF,TGTGCCAGCAGTTTCGGAGGGTTAGCCCTACCCCTCCACTTT
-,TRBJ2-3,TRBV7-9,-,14,CASSLFGDWDTQYF,TGTGCCAGCAGCTTATTCGGGGATTGGGATACGCAGTATTTT
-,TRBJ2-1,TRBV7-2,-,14,CATHERGSYNEQFF,TGTGCCACCCACGAGAGGGGGTCCTACAATGAGCAGTTCTTC
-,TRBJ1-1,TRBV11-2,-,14,CASSLVQANTEAFF,TGTGCCAGCAGCTTAGTGCAGGCGAACACTGAAGCTTTCTTT
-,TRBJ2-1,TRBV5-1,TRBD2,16,CASSPRAGAQGGEQFF,TGCGCCAGCAGTCCCCGAGCGGGGGCCCAAGGCGGGGAGCAGTTCTTC
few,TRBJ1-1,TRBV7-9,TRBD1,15,CASSLNRGMNTEAFF,TGTGCCAGCAGCCTTAACAGGGGGATGAACACTGAAGCTTTCTTT
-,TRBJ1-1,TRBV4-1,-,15,CASSQVPGMKPEAFF,TGCGCCAGCAGCCAAGTTCCGGGGATGAAGCCTGAAGCTTTCTTT
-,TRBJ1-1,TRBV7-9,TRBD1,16,CSSSQGTGGANTEAFF,TGTTCCAGCAGCCAGGGGACAGGGGGAGCGAACACTGAAGCTTTCTTT
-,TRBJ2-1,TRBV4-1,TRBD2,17,CASSQEPSSGGRNEQFF,TGCGCCAGCAGCCAAGAACCCTCTAGCGGGGGGAGGAATGAGCAGTTCTTC
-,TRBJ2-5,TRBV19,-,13,CASRSQDRETQYF,TGTGCCAGTAGATCTCAGGATAGGGAGACCCAGTACTTC
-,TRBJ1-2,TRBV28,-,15,CASSVKSALNYGYTF,TGTGCCAGCAGTGTTAAATCAGCGCTAAACTATGGCTACACCTTC
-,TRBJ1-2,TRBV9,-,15,CASSAEGGFNYGYTF,TGTGCCAGCAGCGCTGAAGGGGGTTTTAACTATGGCTACACCTTC